This TCR beta chain was found in a study of T cells in Graves' hyperthyroidism and ophthalmopathy. As for the study in general: Peripheral blood was acquired at first diagnosis, ahead of any therapy whatsoever. Study findings and constraints: A median around 6 months before onset, the model predicted ophthalmopathy. Ophthalmopathy was told apart from stable hyperthyroidism by a 13 V-J model.

Pregnant or lactating patients were excluded, as were those with uncontrolled infection or other autoimmune disease. RNA transcripts gave rise to amplified TCR beta CDR3 regions. HTBI primers were employed in a first-round RT-PCR of the TCR CDR3. TCRdb independently ran MiXCR on the multiplex PCR reads; one entry per CDR3 protein. The repertoire holds around 450,000 distinct CDR3 sequences, 15% to 18% seen once, with 12% to 15% in the top ten. V lost 6 bases, J lost 0 bases, and 18 bases lay in between. Germline CDR1 SNHLY, CDR2 FYNNEI. CDR3 length equals 17 residues. This clonotype was seen repeatedly, ten times or more. Its antigen is as yet unknown.

The source material was blood. The receptor was derived from a woman in her late teens or twenties with Graves' hyperthyroidism. The chain is built from TRBV2 and TRBJ1-5, with D perhaps TRBD1 (5 bases). The CDR3 DNA reads TGTGCCAGCAGGATGCAGGGAGGGGTGGGTAGCAATCAGCCCCAGCATTTT. Amino acids: CASRMQGGVGSNQPQHF.